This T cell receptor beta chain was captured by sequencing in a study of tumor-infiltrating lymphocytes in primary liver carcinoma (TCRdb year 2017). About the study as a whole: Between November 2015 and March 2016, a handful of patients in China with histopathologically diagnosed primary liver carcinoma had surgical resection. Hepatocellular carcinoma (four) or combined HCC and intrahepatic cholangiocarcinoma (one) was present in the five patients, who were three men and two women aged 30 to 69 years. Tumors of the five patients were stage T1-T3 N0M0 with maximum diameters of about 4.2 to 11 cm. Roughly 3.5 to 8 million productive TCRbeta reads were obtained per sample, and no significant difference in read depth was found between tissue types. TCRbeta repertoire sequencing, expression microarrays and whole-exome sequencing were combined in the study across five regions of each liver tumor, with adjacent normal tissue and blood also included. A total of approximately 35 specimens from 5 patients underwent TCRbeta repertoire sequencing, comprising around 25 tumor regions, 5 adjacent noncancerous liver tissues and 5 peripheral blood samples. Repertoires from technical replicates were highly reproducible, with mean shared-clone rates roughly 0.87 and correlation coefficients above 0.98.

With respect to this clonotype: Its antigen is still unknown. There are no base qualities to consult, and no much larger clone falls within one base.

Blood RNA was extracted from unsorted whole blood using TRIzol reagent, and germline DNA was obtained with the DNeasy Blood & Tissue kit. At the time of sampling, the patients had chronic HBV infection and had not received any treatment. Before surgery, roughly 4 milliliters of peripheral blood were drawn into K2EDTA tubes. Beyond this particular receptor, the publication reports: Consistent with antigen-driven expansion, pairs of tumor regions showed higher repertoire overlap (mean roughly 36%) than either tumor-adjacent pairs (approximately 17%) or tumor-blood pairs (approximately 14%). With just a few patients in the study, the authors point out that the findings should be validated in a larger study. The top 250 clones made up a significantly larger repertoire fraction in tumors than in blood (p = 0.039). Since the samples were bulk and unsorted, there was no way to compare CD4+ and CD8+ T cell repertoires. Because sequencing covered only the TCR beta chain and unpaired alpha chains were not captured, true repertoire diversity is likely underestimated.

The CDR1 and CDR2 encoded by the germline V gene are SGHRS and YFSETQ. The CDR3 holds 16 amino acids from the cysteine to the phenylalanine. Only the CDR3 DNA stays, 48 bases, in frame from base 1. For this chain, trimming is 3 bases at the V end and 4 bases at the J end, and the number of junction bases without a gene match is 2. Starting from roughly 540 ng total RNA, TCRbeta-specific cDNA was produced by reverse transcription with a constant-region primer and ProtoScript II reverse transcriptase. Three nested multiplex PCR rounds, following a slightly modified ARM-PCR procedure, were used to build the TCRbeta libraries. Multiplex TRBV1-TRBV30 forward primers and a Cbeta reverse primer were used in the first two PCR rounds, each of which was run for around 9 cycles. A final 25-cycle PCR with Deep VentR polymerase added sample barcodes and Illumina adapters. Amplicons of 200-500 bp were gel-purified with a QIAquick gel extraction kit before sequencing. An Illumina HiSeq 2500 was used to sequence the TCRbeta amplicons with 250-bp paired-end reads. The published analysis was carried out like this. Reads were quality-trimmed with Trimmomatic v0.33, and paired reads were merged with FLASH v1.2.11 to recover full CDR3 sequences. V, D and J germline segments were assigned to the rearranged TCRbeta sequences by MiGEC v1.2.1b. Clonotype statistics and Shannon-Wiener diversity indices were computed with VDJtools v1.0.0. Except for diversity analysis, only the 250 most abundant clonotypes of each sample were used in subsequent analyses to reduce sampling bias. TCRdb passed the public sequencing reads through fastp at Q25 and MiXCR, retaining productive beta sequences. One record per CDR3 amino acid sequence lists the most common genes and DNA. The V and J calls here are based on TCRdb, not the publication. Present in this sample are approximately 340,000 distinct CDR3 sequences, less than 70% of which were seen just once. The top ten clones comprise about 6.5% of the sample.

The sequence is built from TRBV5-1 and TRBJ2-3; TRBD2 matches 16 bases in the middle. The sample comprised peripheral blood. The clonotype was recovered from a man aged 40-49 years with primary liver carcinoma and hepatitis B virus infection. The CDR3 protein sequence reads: CASSSGLAGGPDTQYF. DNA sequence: TGCGCCAGCAGCTCGGGACTAGCGGGAGGGCCAGATACGCAGTATTTT.